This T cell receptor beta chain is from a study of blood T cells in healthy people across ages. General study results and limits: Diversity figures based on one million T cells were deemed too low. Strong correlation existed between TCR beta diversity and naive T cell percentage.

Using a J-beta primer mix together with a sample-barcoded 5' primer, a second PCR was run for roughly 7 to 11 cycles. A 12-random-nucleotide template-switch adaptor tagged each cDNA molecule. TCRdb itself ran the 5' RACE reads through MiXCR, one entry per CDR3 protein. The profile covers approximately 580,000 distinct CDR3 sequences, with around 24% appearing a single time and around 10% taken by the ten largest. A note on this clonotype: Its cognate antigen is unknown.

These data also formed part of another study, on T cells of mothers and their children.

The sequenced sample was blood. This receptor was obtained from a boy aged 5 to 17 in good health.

The CDR3 bases are TGTGCCAGCAGCCAAGCGGGGGGCAGGGGGCAAGGTGGCTACACCTTC. Translation gives CASSQAGGRGQGGYTF. The chain links TRBV3-1 to TRBJ1-2; 8 bases map to TRBD1. Unmatched junction bases numbered 11, after V lost 1 base and J lost 7 bases. CDR3 size: 16 residues. Germline-derived CDR1 and CDR2 are LGHDT and YNNKEL (reference sequence). Combining the CDR3 with reference TRBV3-1 and TRBJ1-2 gives the whole variable domain DTAVSQTPKYLVTQMGNDKSIKCEQNLGHDTMYWYKQDSKKFLKIMFSYNNKELIINETVPNRFSPKSPDKAHLNLHINSLELGDSAVYFCASSQAGGRGQGGYTFGSGTRLTVV.